This paragraph covers one TCR beta chain sequence. These data come from a study of blood T cell repertoires in COVID-19. The overall study: Researchers got acute and convalescent COVID-19 samples from the United States, Italy and Spain. PBMCs, B-cell-depleted T cells, or T cells provided the cDNA or gDNA that made up the material.

Per the original methods: Reference gene primer amplification in the assay estimated nucleated cell counts. Libraries were prepared by immunoSEQ multiplex PCR; TCRdb keeps only in-frame clonotypes and omits some of them. V and J calls and clone size come straight from that table; D and trimming were deduced from the DNA. The sample lists roughly 150,000 clones; over 70% were seen once. The TCR was taken from a man in his sixties with acute or convalescent COVID-19. The specimen was peripheral blood.

CDR3 region: CASSKTRQGISHEQFF. In DNA, the CDR3 is TGTGCCAGCAGCAAAACTCGGCAGGGGATTTCGCATGAGCAGTTCTTC. The chain couples TRBV21-1 to TRBJ2-1; the table calls TRBD1, which could not be checked here. TRBV21-1 is shown as a pseudogene. The CDR3 sequence is 16 residues long.